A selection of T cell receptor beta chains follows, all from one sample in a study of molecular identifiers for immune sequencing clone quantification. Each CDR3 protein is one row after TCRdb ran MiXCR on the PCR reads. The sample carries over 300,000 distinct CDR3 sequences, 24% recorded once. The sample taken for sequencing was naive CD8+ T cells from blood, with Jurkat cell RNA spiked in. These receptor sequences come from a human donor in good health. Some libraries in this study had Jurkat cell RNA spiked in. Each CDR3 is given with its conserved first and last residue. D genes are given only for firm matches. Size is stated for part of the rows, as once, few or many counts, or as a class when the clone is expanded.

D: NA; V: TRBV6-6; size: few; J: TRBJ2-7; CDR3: CASGVLGGGEQYF; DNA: TGTGCCAGTGGGGTTCTGGGAGGAGGCGAGCAGTACTTC
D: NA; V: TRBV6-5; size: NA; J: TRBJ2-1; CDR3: CASREGDNLYNEQFF; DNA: TGTGCCAGCAGGGAGGGGGACAACCTCTACAATGAGCAGTTCTTC
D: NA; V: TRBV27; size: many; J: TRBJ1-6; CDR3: CASSLYTGNSPLHF; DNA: TGTGCCAGCAGTTTGTATACGGGAAATTCACCCCTCCACTTT
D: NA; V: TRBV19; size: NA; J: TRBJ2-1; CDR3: CASSIGGSTYNKQFF; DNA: TGTGCCAGTAGTATTGGCGGGTCGACCTACAATAAGCAGTTCTTC
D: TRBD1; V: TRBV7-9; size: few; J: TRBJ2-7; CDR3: CASSPGQGAEQYF; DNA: TGTGCCAGCAGCCCGGGACAGGGCGCCGAGCAGTACTTC
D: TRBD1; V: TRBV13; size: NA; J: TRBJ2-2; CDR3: CASSAPGQGGTGELFF; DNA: TGTGCCAGCAGCGCACCGGGACAGGGTGGCACCGGGGAGCTGTTTTTT
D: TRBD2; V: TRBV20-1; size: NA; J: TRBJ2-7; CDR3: CSARGQLAGVSYEQYF; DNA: TGCAGTGCTAGAGGCCAACTAGCGGGAGTATCCTACGAGCAGTACTTC
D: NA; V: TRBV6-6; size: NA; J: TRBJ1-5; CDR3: CASSYLSRGNQPQHF; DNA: TGTGCCAGCAGTTATTTATCTAGAGGCAATCAGCCCCAGCATTTT
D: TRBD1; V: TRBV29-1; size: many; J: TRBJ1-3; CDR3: CSVVGTDGNTIYF; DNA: TGCAGCGTGGTAGGGACAGACGGAAACACCATATATTTT
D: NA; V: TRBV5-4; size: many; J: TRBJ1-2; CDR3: CASSLASQGYGYTF; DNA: TGTGCCAGCAGCTTGGCCAGCCAGGGCTATGGCTACACCTTC
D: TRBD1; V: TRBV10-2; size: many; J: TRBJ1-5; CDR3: CASSEHRGAQPQHF; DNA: TGCGCCAGCAGTGAGCACAGGGGAGCCCAGCCCCAGCATTTT
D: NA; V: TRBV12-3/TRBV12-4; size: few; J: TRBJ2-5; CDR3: CASSFGVAGTIADQYF; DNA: TGTGCCAGCAGTTTCGGGGTGGCAGGGACGATAGCGGACCAGTACTTC
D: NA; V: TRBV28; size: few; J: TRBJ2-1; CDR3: CASSMVDILNEQFF; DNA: TGTGCCAGCAGTATGGTGGATATTCTCAATGAGCAGTTCTTC
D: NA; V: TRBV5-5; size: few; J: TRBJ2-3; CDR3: CASSLEGYRSTLGTDTQYF; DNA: TGTGCCAGCAGCTTGGAAGGCTACAGGTCTACCCTAGGTACAGATACGCAGTATTTT
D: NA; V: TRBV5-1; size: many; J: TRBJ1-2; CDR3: CASSLTPGHLNGYTF; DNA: TGCGCCAGCAGCTTAACGCCGGGACATCTGAATGGCTACACCTTC
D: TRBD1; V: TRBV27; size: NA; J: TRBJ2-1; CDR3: CASSLSPTGTYNEQFF; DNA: TGTGCCAGCAGTTTATCCCCGACAGGGACCTACAATGAGCAGTTCTTC
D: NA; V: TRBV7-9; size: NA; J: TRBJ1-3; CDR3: CASTGPGPATGNAIYF; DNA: TGTGCCAGCACAGGCCCGGGGCCCGCTACTGGAAACGCCATATATTTT
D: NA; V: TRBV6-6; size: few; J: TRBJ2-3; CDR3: CASRTGTQGSYTQYF; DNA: TGTGCCAGCAGAACCGGGACCCAAGGTAGTTATACGCAGTATTTT
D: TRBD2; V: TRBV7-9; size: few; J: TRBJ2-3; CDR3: CASSSTRVSGGTTDTQYF; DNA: TGTGCCAGCAGCTCCACGAGGGTTAGCGGGGGGACCACAGATACGCAGTATTTT
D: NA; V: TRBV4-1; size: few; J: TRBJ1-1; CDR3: CASTWSGGGTEAFF; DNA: TGCGCCAGCACGTGGTCGGGTGGGGGGACTGAAGCTTTCTTT
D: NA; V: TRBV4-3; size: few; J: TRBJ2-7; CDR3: CASSQDVLSVYGEQYF; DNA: TGCGCCAGCAGCCAAGATGTCCTCAGTGTCTATGGCGAGCAGTACTTC
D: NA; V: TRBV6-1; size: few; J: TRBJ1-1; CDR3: CASSEQGPEAFF; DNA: TGTGCCAGCAGTGAGCAGGGGCCGGAGGCTTTCTTT
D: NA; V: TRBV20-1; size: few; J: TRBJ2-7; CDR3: CSARDPSEGTGEQYF; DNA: TGCAGTGCTAGAGACCCTAGCGAAGGAACGGGCGAGCAGTACTTC
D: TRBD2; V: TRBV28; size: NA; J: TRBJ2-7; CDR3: CASSLRAGVSSYEQYF; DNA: TGCGCCAGCAGTCTCCGAGCGGGAGTCAGCTCCTACGAGCAGTACTTC
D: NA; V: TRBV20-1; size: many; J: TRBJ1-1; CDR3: CSATDASTLNTEAFF; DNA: TGCAGTGCCACGGACGCGAGTACCCTGAACACTGAAGCTTTCTTT
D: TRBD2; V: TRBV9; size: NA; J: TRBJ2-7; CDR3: CASSAPAGTSGRADSYEQYF; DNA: TGTGCCAGCAGCGCACCCGCCGGGACTAGCGGGAGGGCCGATTCGTACGAGCAGTACTTC
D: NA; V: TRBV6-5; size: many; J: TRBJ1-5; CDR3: CASGAVWGNQPQHF; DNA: TGTGCCAGCGGCGCGGTATGGGGCAATCAGCCCCAGCATTTT